The 23 T cell receptor beta chains reported below all come from one sample, sequenced in a study of blood T cell repertoires in COVID-19. Clones were sequenced by immunoSEQ multiplex PCR, and TCRdb holds only the in-frame ones, with some missing. The table records 290,000 or so clones, around nine tenths of them present only once. The specimen sequenced was peripheral blood. The source of these receptors is a man aged 70-80 years with acute or convalescent COVID-19.

The chain joins TRBV7-6 to TRBJ1-3, with unresolved D. Trimming left V 5 bases short and J 4 bases short, with 9 bases between. This CDR3 is 13 amino acids long. The germline V gene has CDR1 SGHVS and CDR2 FNYEAQ. The CDR3 DNA reads as TGTGCCAGCAGCGTTACGAGGGGAAACACCATATATTTT. Protein sequence: CASSVTRGNTIYF.

The V call is TRBV4-2, the J call TRBJ2-2; 12 positions agree with TRBD2. This CDR3 contains 17 residues. V gave up 3 bases and J gave up 1 base; unmatched junction bases: 3. Germline V gives CDR1 LGHNA, CDR2 YNFKEQ. As DNA, the CDR3 is TGTGCCAGCAGCCATGGGACTAGCGGGCTGAACACCGGGGAGCTGTTTTTT. Translation: CASSHGTSGLNTGELFF.

The chain carries TRBV28 and TRBJ1-5; 8 nucleotides align to TRBD1. Losses at the gene ends were 7 bases for V and 5 bases for J; bases not matched to a gene: 7. Germline V gene sequence: CDR1 MDHEN, CDR2 SYDVKM. The CDR3 extends over 14 amino acids. The CDR3 nucleotides read TGTGCCAGCATGGGGACAGGCAGGGATCAGCCCCAGCATTTT. This encodes CASMGTGRDQPQHF.

V is TRBV3-1 (or the pseudogene TRBV3-2) and J is TRBJ2-3; perhaps TRBD2 as D (7 bases). The CDR3 sequence is 16 residues long. Trimming pared 0 bases from V and 2 bases from J, leaving 12 bases between. Germline values: CDR1 LGHDT, CDR2 YNNKEL (reference sequence). CDR3 residues: CASSQDTGGVTDTQYF. The CDR3 DNA sequence: TGTGCCAGCAGCCAAGATACGGGGGGCGTCACAGATACGCAGTATTTT.

The genes are TRBV19 and TRBJ1-4; D possibly corresponds to TRBD1 (6 bases). The V and J ends lost 0 bases and 0 bases respectively, with 17 bases between them. Germline CDR1 LNHDA, CDR2 SQIVND (reference sequence). The CDR3 totals 19 residues. CDR3 sequence: CASSIERYAQGTTNEKLFF. The CDR3 region has the DNA TGTGCCAGTAGTATAGAGAGGTACGCACAGGGCACAACTAATGAAAAACTGTTTTTT.

This clone was found once. The V and J genes are TRBV4-1 and TRBJ1-1; D gene unclear. The CDR3 sequence is 14 residues long. CDR1 and CDR2 (germline): MGHRA, YSYEKL. V was trimmed by 4 bases and J by 0 bases, leaving 9 bases between them. The DNA of the CDR3 is TGCGCCAGCAGCCGAGTCGGGGTGAACACTGAAGCTTTCTTT. Amino acid sequence: CASSRVGVNTEAFF.

The J gene is TRBJ1-2, the V gene TRBV5-4; D ambiguous. CDR1 is SGHNT, CDR2 YYREEE, per germline (reference sequence). This CDR3 has 13 residues. Trimming left V 4 bases short and J 8 bases short, with 15 bases between. This chain's CDR3 is CASSPNPSRGYTF. As DNA, the CDR3 is TGTGCCAGCAGCCCAAACCCCTCCAGGGGCTACACCTTC.

This rearrangement joins TRBV2 to TRBJ1-4, with TRBD1 matching 9 bases. Germline V gives CDR1 SNHLY, CDR2 FYNNEI. CDR3 length: 13 residues. V lost 9 bases to trimming and J lost 7 bases; unmatched junction nucleotides: 6. The CDR3 here is CASQQGAGEKLFF. The CDR3 nucleotides are TGTGCCAGTCAACAGGGGGCGGGTGAAAAACTGTTTTTT.

The chain links TRBV5-4 to TRBJ2-1, with 8 bases lining up with TRBD1. CDR1 SGHNT and CDR2 YYREEE come from the germline V gene (reference sequence). V lost 3 bases and J lost 4; bases outside the gene matches: 6. CDR3 length equals 15 residues. The CDR3: CASSSGGTGYNEQFF. CDR3 in DNA: TGTGCCAGCAGCTCGGGTGGGACAGGTTACAATGAGCAGTTCTTC.

This chain joins TRBV28 and TRBJ2-7, with 9 bases identical to TRBD1. CDR1 is MDHEN and CDR2 is SYDVKM in the germline V gene. There are 15 residues in the CDR3. V dropped 10 bases and J dropped 0; count of bases not matched to a gene: 10. CDR3 DNA sequence: TGTGCCACGCGTGTCGGACAGGGGAGCTCCTACGAGCAGTACTTC. Translated, it gives CATRVGQGSSYEQYF.

V usage is TRBV15 and J usage is TRBJ2-1; D remains ambiguous. This CDR3 spans 13 amino acids. Trimming cost V 0 bases and J 9 bases, with 9 bases left between them. Germline V gene data show CDR1 as LNHNV and CDR2 as YYDKDF (reference sequence). The chain's CDR3 is CATSRDKFSEQFF. The CDR3 DNA reads TGTGCCACCAGCAGAGATAAATTCAGTGAGCAGTTCTTC.

The chain uses TRBV5-1 and TRBJ2-1, with D tentatively TRBD2 (5 bases). In germline, CDR1 is SGHRS, CDR2 YFSETQ. The length of the CDR3 is 13 residues. V lost 8 bases and J lost 1, with 10 bases in between. The CDR3, as DNA: TGCGCCAGTTCGGACTCGTCCTACAATGAGCAGTTCTTC. Translated, it gives CASSDSSYNEQFF.

The chain is built from TRBV5-1 and TRBJ1-4; 8 bases map to TRBD1. This CDR3 contains 15 residues. Germline V gene data show CDR1 as SGHRS and CDR2 as YFSETQ. After removal of 5 bases from V and 3 bases from J, the junction contained 6 bases not matched to a gene. Written as DNA, the CDR3 is TGCGCCAGCAGGCCACAGGGGGTACCTAATGAAAAACTGTTTTTT. Translation: CASRPQGVPNEKLFF.

The chain has TRBV28 and TRBJ1-1; no clear D gene. CDR3 length: 10 amino acids. Trimming stripped 7 bases from V and 9 bases from J, with 9 bases between. CDR1 and CDR2 (germline): MDHEN, SYDVKM. The CDR3 region is CASKAGKAFF. CDR3 bases: TGTGCCAGCAAAGCGGGAAAAGCTTTCTTT.

A few counts support this clone. The gene calls are TRBV2 and TRBJ1-2; no clear D gene. The CDR3 contains 15 residues. The germline CDR1 and CDR2 sequences are SNHLY and FYNNEI. The ends were cut back, 4 bases at V and 2 bases at J, with 14 bases in the middle. DNA for the CDR3: TGTGCCAGCAGTGCATTGAGGGAGGCAAACTATGGCTACACCTTC. This encodes CASSALREANYGYTF. The full variable domain, in which reference TRBV2 and TRBJ1-2 provide the parts outside the CDR3, is EPEVTQTPSHQVTQMGQEVILRCVPISNHLYFYWYRQILGQKVEFLVSFYNNEISEKSEIFDDQFSVERPDGSNFTLKIRSTKLEDSAMYFCASSALREANYGYTFGSGTRLTVV.

The J gene is TRBJ1-4, the V gene TRBV10-2; D is uncertain. Germline lookup yields CDR1 WSHSY and CDR2 SAAADI. With 3 bases removed from V and 4 bases from J, the gap between germline ends came to 9 bases. The CDR3 runs to 14 residues. CDR3 region: CASSESRSNEKLFF. CDR3 in DNA: TGCGCCAGCAGTGAAAGTCGGAGTAATGAAAAACTGTTTTTT.

CDR3 protein: CASGPDWNTEAFF. The CDR3 DNA follows: TGTGCTAGTGGTCCAGACTGGAACACTGAAGCTTTCTTT. The chain couples TRBV12-5 to TRBJ1-1; no reliable D call. Germline V gene sequence: CDR1 LGHNT, CDR2 FRNRAP. This CDR3 is 13 amino acids long. Trimming shortened V by 5 bases and J by 1 base, and 8 bases separated the two germline ends.

The chain carries TRBV20-1 and TRBJ2-5; 9 nucleotides match TRBD2. The CDR3 is 15 residues long. The V gene end was trimmed by 3 bases and the J gene end by 2 bases; junction bases not matched to a gene: 7. CDR1 is DFQATT, CDR2 SNEGSKA, per germline (reference sequence). Here the CDR3 reads CSASRREGPQETQYF. For the CDR3, the DNA is TGCAGTGCTAGTCGGCGGGAGGGCCCACAAGAGACCCAGTACTTC.

V usage is TRBV29-1 and J usage is TRBJ1-2; D uncertain. This CDR3 region has 13 residues. Per germline, CDR1 SQVTM and CDR2 ANQGSEA. V lost 6 bases and J lost 5, with 16 bases in between. The CDR3 region has the DNA TGCAGCGTACCCGACTCTGACGGGTATGGCTACACCTTC. This gives the protein CSVPDSDGYGYTF.

The chain is built from TRBV28 and TRBJ1-2; a possible D gene is TRBD1 (5 bases). The CDR3 sequence is 13 residues long. Per the germline V gene, CDR1 is MDHEN and CDR2 is SYDVKM. V lost 5 bases and J lost 4, with 11 bases in between. The CDR3 spells CASSPRQLYGYTF. CDR3 DNA: TGTGCCAGCAGTCCCCGACAGCTCTATGGCTACACCTTC.

The CDR3 DNA sequence: TGTGCCAGCAGCTTAGGCCCACAGGGGGCTTACGAGCAGTACTTC. It specifies CASSLGPQGAYEQYF. The rearrangement links TRBV7-9 to TRBJ2-7; TRBD1 matches 9 bases. Germline CDR1 SEHNR, CDR2 FQNEAQ (reference sequence). The CDR3 has 15 amino acids. The ends lost 1 base at V and 4 bases at J; junction bases unmatched: 5.

The gene calls are TRBV10-2 and TRBJ2-1, with 12 bases fitting TRBD2. The CDR3 sequence is 18 residues long. Germline V gene lookup returns CDR1 WSHSY and CDR2 SAAADI. V was clipped by 10 bases and J by 3 bases; unmatched bases: 16. The CDR3 sequence is CANLRGASGGAGYNEQFF. The CDR3 region has the DNA TGCGCCAACTTAAGAGGTGCTAGCGGGGGGGCTGGCTACAATGAGCAGTTCTTC.

In its sample, this clone was seen once. The rearrangement links TRBV6-6 to TRBJ2-2; 10 nucleotides match TRBD2. This CDR3 spans 15 amino acids. V shed 4 bases, J shed 3 bases, and the junction held 2 bases outside the gene matches. The germline CDR1 and CDR2 sequences are MNHNY and SVGAGI (reference sequence). The CDR3: CASSSLAGHTGELFF. The CDR3 region has the DNA TGTGCCAGCAGTTCACTAGCGGGACACACCGGGGAGCTGTTTTTT.